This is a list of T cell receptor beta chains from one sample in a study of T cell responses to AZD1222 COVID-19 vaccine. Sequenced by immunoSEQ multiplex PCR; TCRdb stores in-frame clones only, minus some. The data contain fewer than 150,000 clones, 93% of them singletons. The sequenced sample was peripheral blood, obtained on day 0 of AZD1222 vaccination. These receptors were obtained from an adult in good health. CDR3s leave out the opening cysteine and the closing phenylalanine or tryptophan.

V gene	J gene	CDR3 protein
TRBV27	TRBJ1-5	ASSDGGSNQPQH
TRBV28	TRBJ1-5	ASGDQPQH
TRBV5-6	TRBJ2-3	ASRTSGSDTQY
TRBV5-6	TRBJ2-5	ASSSGTGVGETQY
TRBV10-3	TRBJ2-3	AISEKLGTDTQY
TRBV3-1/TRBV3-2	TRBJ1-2	ASSQLEPGPDGYT
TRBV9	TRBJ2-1	ASSVASAGSYNEQF
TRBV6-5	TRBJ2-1	ASSYSGSGEQF
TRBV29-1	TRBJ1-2	SVNGPHGTGSYGYT
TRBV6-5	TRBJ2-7	ASSYGRAYEQY
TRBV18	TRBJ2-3	ASSPTGTDTQY
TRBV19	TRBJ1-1	ASSINRDPEAF
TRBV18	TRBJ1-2	ASSPLEQGDGYT
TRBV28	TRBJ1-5	ASRPREGSQPQH
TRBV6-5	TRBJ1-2	ASAGANYGYT
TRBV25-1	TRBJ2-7	ASSESPGQPVYEQY
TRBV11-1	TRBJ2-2	ASRRWGGGDTGELF
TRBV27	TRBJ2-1	ASRNEGLARRGEQF
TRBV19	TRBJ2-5	ASSIEGPGTSGRHQETQY
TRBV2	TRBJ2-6	ASTPWGADGANVLT
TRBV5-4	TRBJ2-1	ASSFTPDEQF
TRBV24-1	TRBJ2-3	ATSEGSGVFTDTQY
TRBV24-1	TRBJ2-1	ATSDTTSGRRVEQF
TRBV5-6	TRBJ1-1	ASSPDRSTEAF
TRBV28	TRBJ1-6	ASTLASPGSPLH
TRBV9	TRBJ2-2	ASSVSGGNTGELF